A selection of T cell receptor beta chains follows, all from one sample in a study of long-term antiretroviral therapy in people with HIV. Only in-frame clones appear in the TCRdb table, and some are missing; sequencing was by immunoSEQ multiplex PCR. The sample lists approximately 13,000 clones, over 65% occurring once. The source was unsorted PBMCs, collected 1.3 years before starting antiretroviral therapy. These receptors all stem from a man aged 35 to 55 with HIV. Both conserved end residues are part of each CDR3. A D gene is named only where the DNA matches it firmly. Clone size, where shown, is once, few, many, or a class for clones that have expanded.

clone size	D gene	V gene	J gene	CDR3 protein	CDR3 DNA
-	-	TRBV12-2	TRBJ1-2	CASRDRNGGDRVFYGYTF	TGTGCAAGTCGCGACCGGAACGGCGGGGACCGAGTTTTCTATGGCTACACCTTC
-	TRBD2	TRBV2	TRBJ2-3	CASSGSGGADTQYF	TGTGCCAGCAGTGGTAGCGGGGGCGCAGATACGCAGTATTTT
-	-	TRBV6-1	TRBJ2-7	CASRAGDREQYF	TGTGCCAGCAGGGCCGGCGATCGGGAGCAGTACTTC
-	-	TRBV12-5	TRBJ1-4	CASGSGPVSEKLFF	TGTGCTAGTGGTTCGGGACCTGTGAGTGAAAAACTGTTTTTT
once	TRBD1	TRBV6-5	TRBJ1-1	CASSYSGQGLNTEAFF	TGTGCCAGCAGTTACTCTGGACAGGGATTGAACACTGAAGCTTTCTTT
-	-	TRBV2	TRBJ2-1	CASRGSMLQFF	TGTGCCAGCAGGGGCTCAATGTTGCAGTTCTTC
once	TRBD1	TRBV11-2	TRBJ2-7	CASSSDRGEQYF	TGTGCCAGCAGCTCGGACAGGGGCGAGCAGTACTTC
-	-	TRBV6-6	TRBJ1-5	CASTYGGASNQPQHF	TGTGCCAGCACCTATGGAGGGGCGAGCAATCAGCCCCAGCATTTT
once	-	TRBV5-6	TRBJ1-1	CASSLGGEAFF	TGTGCCAGCAGCTTGGGGGGGGAAGCTTTCTTT
-	TRBD1	TRBV15	TRBJ2-7	CATSRDPGGTGGYEQYF	TGTGCCACCAGCAGAGATCCAGGGGGGACAGGGGGCTACGAGCAGTACTTC
-	TRBD1	TRBV18	TRBJ2-7	CASSPRDSSYEQYF	TGTGCCAGCTCACCAAGGGACAGTTCCTACGAGCAGTACTTC
-	-	TRBV5-6	TRBJ2-2	CASSPDYTGELFF	TGTGCCAGCAGCCCGGATTACACCGGGGAGCTGTTTTTT
-	-	TRBV5-1	TRBJ2-1	CASRSSGSSYNEQFF	TGCGCCAGCAGGTCCAGCGGTAGCTCCTACAATGAGCAGTTCTTC
once	-	TRBV5-1	TRBJ2-1	CASSFPSTEETYNEQFF	TGCGCCAGCAGCTTCCCCTCTACCGAGGAGACCTACAATGAGCAGTTCTTC
-	-	TRBV5-5	TRBJ1-5	CASSFALQVGNQPQHF	TGTGCCAGCAGCTTTGCGTTACAGGTCGGCAATCAGCCCCAGCATTTT
-	-	TRBV19	TRBJ2-6	CASSIGSGFNVLTF	TGTGCCAGTAGTATAGGGTCGGGGTTCAACGTCCTGACTTTC
-	-	TRBV7-6	TRBJ1-1	CASSLGRANTEAFF	TGTGCCAGCAGCTTAGGCAGGGCCAACACTGAAGCTTTCTTT
-	TRBD1	TRBV9	TRBJ2-1	CASSVADRGPYNEQFF	TGTGCCAGCAGCGTAGCCGACAGGGGGCCCTACAATGAGCAGTTCTTC
-	-	TRBV11-2	TRBJ1-2	CASSLERETVYGYTF	TGTGCCAGCAGCTTAGAGCGGGAGACGGTCTATGGCTACACCTTC
few	TRBD1	TRBV15	TRBJ2-7	CATRQGAASEQYF	TGTGCCACCAGGCAGGGGGCTGCTTCCGAGCAGTACTTC
-	TRBD1	TRBV6-5	TRBJ1-4	CASSRDSLDEKLFF	TGTGCCAGCAGTAGGGACAGTCTCGATGAAAAACTGTTTTTT
-	-	TRBV6-1	TRBJ2-7	CASSEAPGRRAEQYF	TGTGCCAGCAGTGAAGCGCCGGGACGGCGGGCCGAGCAGTACTTC
once	TRBD1	TRBV7-3	TRBJ1-2	CASSLLGQGDYGYTF	TGTGCCAGCAGCTTATTGGGGCAGGGGGACTATGGCTACACCTTC
-	-	TRBV7-3	TRBJ2-3	CASSPSLAGTDTQYF	TGTGCCAGCAGCCCCAGCCTTGCTGGCACAGATACGCAGTATTTT
-	-	TRBV5-6	TRBJ2-5	CASSPLMAGTLGTQYF	TGTGCCAGCAGCCCACTGATGGCGGGGACCCTTGGGACCCAGTACTTC
-	-	TRBV11-2	TRBJ1-2	CASSSWTVNYGYTF	TGTGCCAGCAGCTCCTGGACGGTGAACTATGGCTACACCTTC
-	-	TRBV27	TRBJ1-5	CASSPRQPSLTYSNQPQHF	TGTGCCAGCAGTCCGCGACAGCCTTCCTTAACATATAGCAATCAGCCCCAGCATTTT
-	-	TRBV6-5	TRBJ1-3	CASSYRESGNTIYF	TGTGCCAGCAGTTACAGGGAGTCTGGAAACACCATATATTTT
-	-	TRBV6-6	TRBJ2-2	CASSYSGYGELFF	TGTGCCAGCAGTTACTCCGGGTACGGGGAGCTGTTTTTT
-	TRBD2	TRBV6-5	TRBJ2-7	CASSYKAGGSYEQYF	TGTGCCAGCAGTTACAAGGCGGGGGGTTCCTACGAGCAGTACTTC
few	-	TRBV27	TRBJ2-7	CASSLSGLEQYF	TGTGCCAGCAGTTTATCGGGGCTCGAGCAGTACTTC
-	TRBD1	TRBV5-6	TRBJ1-2	CASNPQGAGGGYTF	TGTGCCAGCAACCCCCAGGGGGCCGGGGGGGGCTACACCTTC